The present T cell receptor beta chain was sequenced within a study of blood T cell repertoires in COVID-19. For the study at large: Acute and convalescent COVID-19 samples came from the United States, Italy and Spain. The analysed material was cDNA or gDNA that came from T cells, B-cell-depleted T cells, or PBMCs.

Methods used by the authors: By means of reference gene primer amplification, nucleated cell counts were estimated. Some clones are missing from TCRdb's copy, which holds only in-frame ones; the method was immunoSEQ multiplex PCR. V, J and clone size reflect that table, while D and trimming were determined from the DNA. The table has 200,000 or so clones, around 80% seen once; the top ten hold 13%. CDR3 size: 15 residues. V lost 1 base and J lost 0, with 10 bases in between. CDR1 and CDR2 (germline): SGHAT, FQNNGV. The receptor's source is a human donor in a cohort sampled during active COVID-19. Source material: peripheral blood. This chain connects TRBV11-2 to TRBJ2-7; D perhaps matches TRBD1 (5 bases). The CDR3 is CASSLAAGRSYEQYF. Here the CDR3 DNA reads TGTGCCAGCAGCTTAGCGGCAGGGCGCTCCTACGAGCAGTACTTC. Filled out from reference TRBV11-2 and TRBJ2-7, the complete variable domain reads EAGVAQSPRYKIIEKRQSVAFWCNPISGHATLYWYQQILGQGPKLLIQFQNNGVVDDSQLPKDRFSAERLKGVDSTLKIQPAKLEDSAVYLCASSLAAGRSYEQYFGPGTRLTVT.